This T cell receptor (beta chain) was sequenced in a study of radiotherapy plus CTLA-4 blockade in lung cancer. Overall study: Objective responses occurred in around 18% of patients; over 25% had disease control. Whole-study findings and limits: Interferon-beta, together with early blood T cell clone dynamics, reportedly best predicted response. After treatment with radiotherapy plus ipilimumab, TCR clones that came from the tumor expanded in blood.

Focal radiation with ipilimumab CTLA-4 blockade was given to patients with chemo-refractory metastatic non-small-cell lung cancer. The CDR3 has 15 amino acids. Germline lookup yields CDR1 SEHNR and CDR2 FQNEAQ (reference sequence). V shed 6 bases, J shed 2 bases, and the junction held 9 bases outside the gene matches. Here immunoSEQ multiplex PCR was the method, and the copy in TCRdb shows in-frame clones only, minus some. The sample contains under 55,000 clones, roughly 80% of which appear only once. This clone was counted once. The antigen is not known. The V and J genes are TRBV7-9 and TRBJ1-1, with TRBD1 identical over 7 bases. Here the sequenced sample was peripheral blood, taken from a patient treated with radiotherapy plus ipilimumab. The TCR originated in a human donor with non-small cell lung cancer who had stable disease on radiotherapy plus ipilimumab. The CDR3, as DNA: TGTGCCAGCAGTCCAACAGGGGTGGGAAACACTGAAGCTTTCTTT. Protein sequence: CASSPTGVGNTEAFF.